One and the same sample provided the 3 T cell receptor beta chains below, sequenced in a study of molecular identifiers for immune sequencing clone quantification. TCRdb ran MiXCR on the PCR reads and lists one entry per CDR3 protein. The top ten hold 0.65% to 0.75% of the sample, which has about 320,000 distinct CDR3 sequences, 24% seen once. Sequencing was performed on naive CD8+ T cells from blood, with Jurkat cell RNA spiked in. The subset denotes: FACS-sorted CD8+CD4-CCR7+CD45RA+ naive T cells. All receptors derive from a human donor in good health. Some libraries in this study had Jurkat cell RNA spiked in.

This rearrangement joins TRBV19 to TRBJ2-3, with 7 positions matching TRBD2. Germline V CDR1 and CDR2: LNHDA, SQIVND (reference sequence). The CDR3 spans 15 residues. With 2 bases clipped from V and 0 bases from J, the junction kept 2 bases outside the gene matches. The CDR3 DNA reads TGTGCCAGTAGTATAAGCGGGATAAGCACAGATACGCAGTATTTT. It is translated as CASSISGISTDTQYF.

A remark on this clonotype: Because it lacks the conserved phenylalanine or tryptophan at the end, this CDR3 is likely a read error. The DNA is left out, because the CDR3 cannot be placed on it with certainty; the CDR3 is given as TCRdb lists it. The rearrangement joins TRBV6-5 to TRBJ1-1; TRBD1 is the table's D call and was not checked against the DNA. Inclusive of both ends, the CDR3 amounts to 14 amino acids. Germline CDR1 reads MNHEY; CDR2 reads SVGAGI. The CDR3 loop is CASSFPGSETEALY.

This clonotype came up a few times. The V gene is TRBV19, the J gene TRBJ2-1, with D uncertain. Germline V gene lookup returns CDR1 LNHDA and CDR2 SQIVND (reference sequence). This CDR3 has 15 residues. V was pared by 6 bases and J by 2 bases, with 14 bases between. Here the CDR3 DNA reads TGTGCCAGTAGCAAAGCCCGGAACGCCTACAATGAGCAGTTCTTC. Translating gives CASSKARNAYNEQFF. Complete variable domain (other parts from reference TRBV19 and TRBJ2-1): DGGITQSPKYLFRKEGQNVTLSCEQNLNHDAMYWYRQDPGQGLRLIYYSQIVNDFQKGDIAEGYSVSREKKESFPLTVTSAQKNPTAFYLCASSKARNAYNEQFFGPGTRLTVL.